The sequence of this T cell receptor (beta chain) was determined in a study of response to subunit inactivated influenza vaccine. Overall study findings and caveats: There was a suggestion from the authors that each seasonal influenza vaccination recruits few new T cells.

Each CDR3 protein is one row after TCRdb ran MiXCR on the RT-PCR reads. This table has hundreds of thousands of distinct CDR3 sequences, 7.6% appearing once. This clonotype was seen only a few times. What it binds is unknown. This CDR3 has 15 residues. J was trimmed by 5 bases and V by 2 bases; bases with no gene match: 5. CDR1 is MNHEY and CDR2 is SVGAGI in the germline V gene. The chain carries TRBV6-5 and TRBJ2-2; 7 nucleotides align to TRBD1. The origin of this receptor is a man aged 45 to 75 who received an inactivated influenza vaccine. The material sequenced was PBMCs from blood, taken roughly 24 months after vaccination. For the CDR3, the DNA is TGTGCCAGCAGTTACCGCGCAGGGGGAACCGGGGAGCTGTTTTTT. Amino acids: CASSYRAGGTGELFF.